This T cell receptor (beta chain) was sequenced in a study of T cell changes during pregnancy in multiple sclerosis. The germline CDR1 and CDR2 sequences are GTSNPN and SVGIG (reference sequence). This CDR3 has 17 residues. The assay was immunoSEQ multiplex PCR, and TCRdb's table has in-frame clones only and misses some. The sample has about 60,000 clones, roughly nine tenths seen once. The sample consisted of CD4+ T cells from peripheral blood mononuclear cells, taken in the first trimester of pregnancy. The clonotype was recovered from a female donor with multiple sclerosis, enrolled in a pregnancy study. The gene calls are TRBV30 and TRBJ2-5; 8 nucleotides line up with TRBD1. The DNA matches TRBJ2-7 better at its end, which makes the J call doubtful. CDR3 protein: CAGQGAASQKGSYEQYF. CDR3 nucleotides: TGTGCCGGTCAGGGGGCGGCAAGCCAAAAGGGCTCCTACGAGCAGTACTTC.